The 5 T cell receptor beta chains below were found in one sample sequenced in a study of blood T cell repertoires in COVID-19. The data were produced by immunoSEQ multiplex PCR, yet TCRdb's version contains in-frame clones alone and is incomplete. In the table there are tens of thousands of clones, around four fifths of which are singletons. Material for sequencing was peripheral blood. The receptors derive from a human donor with acute or convalescent COVID-19. The donor label of this sample is uncertain.

CDR3 protein: CASSLTGVDTIYF. Here the CDR3 DNA reads TGTGCCAGCAGCCTCACAGGGGTTGACACCATATATTTT. The rearrangement links TRBV5-4 to TRBJ1-3; 7 nucleotides agree with TRBD1. The CDR3 length is 13 residues. V lost 4 bases, J lost 8 bases, and 6 bases stayed unmatched. From germline, CDR1 is SGHNT and CDR2 YYREEE (reference sequence).

This clone was picked up one time. The chain links TRBV10-3 to TRBJ2-5; D is ambiguous. V lost 4 bases to trimming and J lost 5 bases, with 11 bases between them. The V gene's germline CDR1 is ENHRY and CDR2 SYGVKD. CDR3 length: 13 amino acids. Here the CDR3 DNA reads TGTGCCATCAGTGTAGGTCCGGAGGAGACCCAGTACTTC. As protein: CAISVGPEETQYF.

This chain joins TRBV11-3 and TRBJ2-1; TRBD2 matches at 8 bases. V lost 2 bases and J lost 9; bases outside the gene matches: 6. The CDR3 runs to 14 residues. The V gene's germline CDR1 is SGHNT and CDR2 YENEEA. The CDR3 nucleotides are TGTGCCAGCAGCTTAACGGGAGGGGCGCTTGAGCAGTTCTTC. Protein product: CASSLTGGALEQFF.

The rearrangement uses TRBV7-9 and TRBJ1-1, with TRBD1 as a possible D gene (5 bases). Germline CDR1 SEHNR, CDR2 FQNEAQ (reference sequence). The V end lost 5 bases, the J end lost 4 bases, and 20 bases lay between the germline ends. The CDR3 contains 16 residues. CDR3 in DNA: TGTGCCAGCAGCCCAGGAGGGACTTCCCTCGCCACTGAAGCTTTCTTT. It codes for CASSPGGTSLATEAFF.

The rearrangement links TRBV7-9 to TRBJ1-3; maybe TRBD1 (6 bases). Germline CDR1 reads SEHNR; CDR2 reads FQNEAQ (reference sequence). Trimming removed 6 bases at V and 4 bases at J, with 19 bases between. This CDR3 has 16 residues. CDR3 in DNA: TGTGCCAGCAGACCTGACAGGTGGGCCACCGGAAACACCATATATTTT. It translates to CASRPDRWATGNTIYF.